These T cell receptor beta chains were read from a single sample in a study of Graves' ophthalmopathy and Graves' hyperthyroidism. TCRdb independently ran MiXCR on the multiplex PCR reads; one entry per CDR3 protein. Of roughly 400,000 distinct CDR3 sequences in the sample, 15% were seen once. The sequencing sample was made of peripheral blood. These receptors were collected from a woman between 18 and 29 years old with stable Graves' hyperthyroidism. CDR3s include the opening cysteine and the closing phenylalanine or tryptophan. D genes are given only for firm matches. Clone size is stated in some rows and not others, as once, few, many or a class when expanded.

>TRBJ2-5|TRBV2|many|15|TRBD2
TGTGCCAGCATGGGGACTATACGGACCCAAGAGACCCAGTACTTC
CASMGTIRTQETQYF
>TRBJ1-2|TRBV19|many|12|NA
TGTGCCAGTAGTTTGCAGACCTATGGCTACACCTTC
CASSLQTYGYTF
>TRBJ1-1|TRBV6-1|NA|16|TRBD1
TGTGCCAGCAATCACCCATTGGGGACAGGGGGCACTGAAGCTTTCTTT
CASNHPLGTGGTEAFF
>TRBJ1-2|TRBV20-1|many|15|TRBD1
TGCAGTGCGGGACAGGTCCTTATAGGTCTCTTTGACTACACCTTC
CSAGQVLIGLFDYTF
>TRBJ2-5|TRBV11-3|many|13|TRBD1
TGTGCCAGCACCGGGACAGGGACGGAGACCCAGTACTTC
CASTGTGTETQYF
>TRBJ2-7|TRBV6-5|NA|14|NA
TGTGCCAGCAGTTACTCGCGAGGGTCCCACGAGCAGTACTTC
CASSYSRGSHEQYF
>TRBJ1-1|TRBV19|few|15|TRBD1
TGTGCCAGTAGTGGGGACAGAGGGCCGAACACTGAAGCTTTCTTT
CASSGDRGPNTEAFF
>TRBJ2-7|TRBV20-1|many|12|NA
TGCAGTGCTATGCCCAGGGGCTACGAGCAGTACTTC
CSAMPRGYEQYF
>TRBJ1-5|TRBV20-1|many|13|NA
TGCAGTGCTAGAGAGGACACCAATCAGCCCCAGCATTTT
CSAREDTNQPQHF
>TRBJ2-7|TRBV12-3/TRBV12-4|NA|15|NA
TGTGCCAGCAGTTTATGGGACGCAGGGACCTACGAGCAGTACTTC
CASSLWDAGTYEQYF
>TRBJ1-1|TRBV6-2/TRBV6-3|many|15|NA
TGTGCCAGCAGTGATGGCCGGGCAGGGCACACTGAAGCTTTCTTT
CASSDGRAGHTEAFF
>TRBJ1-1|TRBV11-3|many|13|NA
TGTGCCAGCAGCGAACAGTCGAACACTGAAGCTTTCTTT
CASSEQSNTEAFF
>TRBJ2-7|TRBV6-5|many|15|TRBD1
TGTGCCAGCAGAAATCCGGGACAGGGGGCGTACGAGCAGTACTTC
CASRNPGQGAYEQYF
>TRBJ1-3|TRBV19|many|12|NA
TGTGCCACCTCACCTACTGGAAACACCATATATTTT
CATSPTGNTIYF
>TRBJ2-4|TRBV6-2/TRBV6-3|many|17|TRBD1
TGTGCCAGCAGTTACTCCGACAGGGGGTTGTGGCAAAACATTCAGTACTTC
CASSYSDRGLWQNIQYF
>TRBJ1-1|TRBV12-5|many|14|NA
TGTGCTAGTGGTACCGGACAGAGAAACACTGAAGCTTTCTTT
CASGTGQRNTEAFF
>TRBJ1-4|TRBV7-8|few|14|NA
TGTGCCAGCAGCGCGGGGACGCTGAATGAAAAACTGTTTTTT
CASSAGTLNEKLFF
>TRBJ1-3|TRBV19|NA|14|NA
TGTGCCAGCGTAAAGGACAGCTTACTTCACACCATATATTTT
CASVKDSLLHTIYF
>TRBJ2-7|TRBV10-2|many|12|TRBD1
TGCGCCAGCAGTGAGGGGACAGGGAAGGAGTACTTC
CASSEGTGKEYF
>TRBJ2-5|TRBV18|many|14|NA
TGTGCCAGCTCACCTTTAAACAGCCAAGAGACCCAGTACTTC
CASSPLNSQETQYF
>TRBJ2-7|TRBV12-3/TRBV12-4|many|13|NA
TGTGCCAGCAGTCCCGGGGGCACCTACGAGCAGTACTTC
CASSPGGTYEQYF
>TRBJ1-1|TRBV29-1|many|12|NA
TGCAGCGTTGAAGGCAGTAGGACTGAAGCTTTCTTT
CSVEGSRTEAFF
>TRBJ1-2|TRBV12-3/TRBV12-4|many|12|NA
TGTGCCAGCAGTTTGGGGGCCGGGGGCTACACCTTC
CASSLGAGGYTF
>TRBJ2-7|TRBV6-1|many|17|TRBD1
TGTGCCAGCAGTGAGCTAGCCCGGGACAGGGGGTTCTGGGAGCAGTACTTC
CASSELARDRGFWEQYF
>TRBJ2-4|TRBV11-2|many|15|NA
TGTGCCAGCAGCACAGGAATCCTGGCCAAAAACATTCAGTACTTC
CASSTGILAKNIQYF
>TRBJ1-2|TRBV10-3|NA|13|NA
TGTGCCATCAGTGAGTCCACTACTGATGGCTACACCTTC
CAISESTTDGYTF
>TRBJ2-7|TRBV18|few|14|NA
TGTGCCAGCTCACCGGTTCTGGGCGCATACGAGCAGTACTTC
CASSPVLGAYEQYF
>TRBJ2-7|TRBV20-1|NA|19|TRBD2
TGCAGTGCTAAGATCCCCGGGACTAGCGGGGGGGCTTCCCAGGGCGAGCAGTACTTC
CSAKIPGTSGGASQGEQYF
>TRBJ2-7|TRBV6-2/TRBV6-3|many|13|NA
TGTGCCAGCAGTTACTATGGACCCAACGAGCAGTACTTC
CASSYYGPNEQYF
>TRBJ1-6|TRBV6-2/TRBV6-3|many|13|TRBD1
TGTGCCAGCGAAGGACAGGTCAATTCACCCCTCCACTTT
CASEGQVNSPLHF
>TRBJ1-1|TRBV27|many|15|NA
TGTGCCAGCAGCCCCCGGAGATGGGGGAACACTGAAGCTTTCTTT
CASSPRRWGNTEAFF
>TRBJ2-7|TRBV7-2|many|19|TRBD1
TGTGCCAGCAGCTTAGCCACCTCATACAGGGGGCAGGGATCCTACGAGCAGTACTTC
CASSLATSYRGQGSYEQYF
>TRBJ2-2|TRBV5-1|NA|17|TRBD2
TGCGCCAGCAGCTCTACTAGCGGGGGGACTATTACCGGGGAGCTGTTTTTT
CASSSTSGGTITGELFF
>TRBJ2-5|TRBV2|many|12|TRBD1
TGTGCCAGAGGACAGGGGGAAGAGACCCAGTACTTC
CARGQGEETQYF
>TRBJ1-1|TRBV18|few|13|NA
TGTGCCAGCTCAGCAGGGCTTGACACTGAAGCTTTCTTT
CASSAGLDTEAFF
>TRBJ2-7|TRBV6-2/TRBV6-3|NA|12|NA
TGTGCCAGCAGCGCTGAAGGGTACGAGCAGTACTTC
CASSAEGYEQYF
>TRBJ2-5|TRBV5-1|NA|13|NA
TGCGCCAGCAGCGTGGGGTCTTTAGAGACCCAGTACTTC
CASSVGSLETQYF
>TRBJ1-2|TRBV5-1|many|14|NA
TGCGCCAGCAGTTCGGGAGGTATAAACTATGGCTACACCTTC
CASSSGGINYGYTF
>TRBJ2-5|TRBV20-1|many|16|NA
TGCAGTGCTTTTGGCGCGCCCGGAAAGTACCAAGAGACCCAGTACTTC
CSAFGAPGKYQETQYF
>TRBJ1-3|TRBV6-2/TRBV6-3|NA|17|NA
TGTGCCAGCAGTCATCGCCGGGGGACCCCATCTGGAAACACCATATATTTT
CASSHRRGTPSGNTIYF
>TRBJ2-7|TRBV24-1|many|14|TRBD1
TGTGCCACCAGTGCTCAGGGGGCTAAGGAGGAGCAGTACTTC
CATSAQGAKEEQYF
>TRBJ2-5|TRBV4-1|NA|14|NA
TGCGCCAGCAGCCAAACGGTAGGGGAAGAGACCCAGTACTTC
CASSQTVGEETQYF
>TRBJ1-2|TRBV27|many|15|NA
TGTGCCAGCAGTTTATCCCGGTCCCCCCTCTATGGCTACACCTTC
CASSLSRSPLYGYTF
>TRBJ2-2|TRBV11-1|NA|16|NA
TGTGCCAGCAGCTTATCGGGACACACGAACACCGGGGAGCTGTTTTTT
CASSLSGHTNTGELFF
>TRBJ1-2|TRBV12-3/TRBV12-4|many|14|NA
TGTGCCAGCAGTTTTGGGGGTAGTGGATATGGCTACACCTTC
CASSFGGSGYGYTF
>TRBJ2-6|TRBV12-3/TRBV12-4|many|16|NA
TGTGCCAGCACCTTGGAGCCACCTGGGGGGGCCAACGTCCTGACTTTC
CASTLEPPGGANVLTF
>TRBJ1-2|TRBV18|NA|14|TRBD1
TGTGCCAGCTCACCATTACAGGGGGGAGATGGCTACACCTTC
CASSPLQGGDGYTF
>TRBJ1-6|TRBV6-1|many|14|NA
TGTGCCAGCAGTCGCCCGACAGACAATTCACCCCTCCACTTT
CASSRPTDNSPLHF